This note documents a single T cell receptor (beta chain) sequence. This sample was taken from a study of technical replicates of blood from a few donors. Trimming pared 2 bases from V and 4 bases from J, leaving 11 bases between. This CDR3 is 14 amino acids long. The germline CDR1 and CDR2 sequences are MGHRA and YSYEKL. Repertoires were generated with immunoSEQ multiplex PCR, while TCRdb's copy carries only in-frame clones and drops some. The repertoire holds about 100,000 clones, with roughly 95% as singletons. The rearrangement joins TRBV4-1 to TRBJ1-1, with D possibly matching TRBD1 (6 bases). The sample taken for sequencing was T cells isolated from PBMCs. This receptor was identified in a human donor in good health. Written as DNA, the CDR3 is TGCGCCAGCAGCCAACCAGGGGTGGGCACTGAAGCTTTCTTT. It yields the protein CASSQPGVGTEAFF.